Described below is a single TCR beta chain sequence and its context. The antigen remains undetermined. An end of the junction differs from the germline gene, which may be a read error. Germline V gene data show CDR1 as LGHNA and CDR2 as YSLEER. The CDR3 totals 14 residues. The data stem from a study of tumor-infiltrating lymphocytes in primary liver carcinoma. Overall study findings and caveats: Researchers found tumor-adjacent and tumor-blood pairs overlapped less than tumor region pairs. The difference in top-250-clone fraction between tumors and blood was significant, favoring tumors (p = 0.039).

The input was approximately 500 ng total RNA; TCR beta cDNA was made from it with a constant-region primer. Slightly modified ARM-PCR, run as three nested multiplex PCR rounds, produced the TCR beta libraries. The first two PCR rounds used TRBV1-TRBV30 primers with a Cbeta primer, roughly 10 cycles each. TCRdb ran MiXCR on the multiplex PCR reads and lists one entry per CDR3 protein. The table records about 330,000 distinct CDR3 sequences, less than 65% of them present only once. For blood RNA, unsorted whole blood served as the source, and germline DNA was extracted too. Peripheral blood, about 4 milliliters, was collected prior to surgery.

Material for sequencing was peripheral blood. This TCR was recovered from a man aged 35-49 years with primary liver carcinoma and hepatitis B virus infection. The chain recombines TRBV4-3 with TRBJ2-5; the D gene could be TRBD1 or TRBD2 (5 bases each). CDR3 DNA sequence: TGCGCTAGCAGCCAGGACACCACGGGGCCGGCCCAGTGCTTC. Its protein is CASSQDTTGPAQCF.